This T cell receptor beta chain was obtained from a study of T cells after posttransplantation cyclophosphamide. Study-level points and caveats: Skin or GI-infiltrating T cells shared few TRB sequences with blood. Donor-recipient repertoire similarity was low at 1-2 months, rising over year one. Recipient CMV seropositivity and CMV reactivation strongly tracked TRB clonality.

Profiling relied on immunoSEQ multiplex PCR, and the TCRdb table lists in-frame clones only, not all of them. The profile covers approximately 13,000 clones, with roughly four fifths appearing a single time and around 0.87% taken by the ten largest. Germline V CDR1 and CDR2: LGHNT, FRNRAP. There are 16 residues in the CDR3. Trimming left V 3 bases short and J 3 bases short, with 14 bases between. On the day of bone marrow donation, the related graft donor provided peripheral blood. Comment on this clone: What it binds is not known.

This TCR came from a man aged 50-60 years in good health, CMV-negative, and a related stem cell transplant donor. The sample was memory CD4+ T cells sorted from PBMCs. The J gene is TRBJ2-2, the V gene TRBV12-5; TRBD2 is a possible D gene (5 bases). Here the CDR3 reads CASGLLSGLYTGELFF. Written as DNA, the CDR3 is TGTGCTAGTGGTTTACTCAGCGGACTCTACACCGGGGAGCTGTTTTTT.